A selection of T cell receptor beta chains follows, all from one sample in a study of CD8 T cells in Susac syndrome. In TCRdb, the immunoSEQ multiplex PCR reads were re-called with MiXCR into one record per CDR3 protein. The data contain fewer than 70,000 distinct CDR3 sequences, about 95% of them seen just once; the ten biggest clones take up 0.2% to 0.25%. Sample: CD8+ T cells from PBMCs. The receptors here all came from a human donor in good health. The CDR3 runs from the conserved cysteine through the conserved F or W. A D gene is named only where the DNA matches it firmly. Size is stated for part of the rows, as once, few or many counts, or as a class when the clone is expanded.

V	size	D	length	J	CDR3	DNA
TRBV20-1	NA	TRBD2	13	TRBJ2-7	CSGRGGGTYEQYF	TGCAGTGGCCGGGGGGGTGGAACCTACGAGCAGTACTTC
TRBV3-1	NA	TRBD1	15	TRBJ2-5	CASSQLSQGAETQYF	TGTGCCAGCAGCCAGCTAAGTCAGGGGGCTGAGACCCAGTACTTC
TRBV7-9	once	TRBD1	14	TRBJ1-6	CASSPRDSNSPLHF	TGTGCCAGCAGCCCACGGGACAGTAATTCACCCCTCCACTTT
TRBV28	NA	NA	12	TRBJ2-2	CASSLWAGELFF	TGTGCCAGCAGTTTATGGGCCGGGGAGCTGTTTTTT
TRBV27	NA	NA	14	TRBJ2-5	CASSRNTGLETQYF	TGTGCCAGCAGTCGAAATACAGGGTTGGAGACCCAGTACTTC
TRBV4-3	NA	NA	16	TRBJ2-2	CASSQEGRMSTGELFF	TGCGCCAGCAGCCAAGAAGGCAGAATGTCCACCGGGGAGCTGTTTTTT
TRBV4-1	NA	NA	15	TRBJ1-5	CASSQDLNSYQPQHF	TGCGCCAGCAGCCAAGATCTGAACAGCTATCAGCCCCAGCATTTT
TRBV5-1	NA	NA	18	TRBJ2-1	CASSSLPGGPAGYNEQFF	TGCGCCAGCAGCTCCTTACCTGGGGGCCCAGCCGGGTACAATGAGCAGTTCTTC
TRBV14	NA	NA	11	TRBJ1-4	CASRGNEKLFF	TGTGCCAGCAGGGGTAATGAAAAACTGTTTTTT
TRBV3-1	NA	NA	14	TRBJ1-4	CASSQPGFNEKLFF	TGTGCCAGCAGCCAGCCGGGGTTTAATGAAAAACTGTTTTTT
TRBV12-3/TRBV12-4	NA	NA	15	TRBJ2-2	CASSSPHGSPGELFF	TGTGCCAGCAGTTCCCCCCATGGGAGCCCCGGGGAGCTGTTTTTT
TRBV12-3/TRBV12-4	once	TRBD1	15	TRBJ2-7	CASSSLTGPSYEQYF	TGTGCCAGCAGTTCGCTGACAGGGCCCTCCTACGAGCAGTACTTC
TRBV28	NA	TRBD1	15	TRBJ2-3	CASSLIGRTGSTQYF	TGTGCCAGCAGTTTAATTGGCAGGACAGGGTCTACGCAGTATTTT
TRBV30	NA	NA	14	TRBJ2-7	CAWSQKGRSYEQYF	TGTGCCTGGAGCCAAAAGGGGAGATCCTACGAGCAGTACTTC
TRBV6-5	NA	NA	17	TRBJ2-1	CASSNPPGTGSYNEQFF	TGTGCCAGCAGTAACCCGCCCGGGACGGGCTCCTACAATGAGCAGTTCTTC
TRBV20-1	NA	NA	17	TRBJ1-2	CSARMDGGGIANYGYTF	TGCAGTGCTAGGATGGACGGGGGCGGTATAGCTAACTATGGCTACACCTTC
TRBV4-1	NA	NA	16	TRBJ2-1	CASSQEAAGSYNEQFF	TGCGCCAGCAGCCAAGAGGCGGCAGGCTCCTACAATGAGCAGTTCTTC
TRBV7-7	NA	TRBD1	17	TRBJ2-5	CASSLRWDREAIETQYF	TGTGCTAGCAGCTTACGGTGGGACAGGGAGGCCATAGAGACCCAGTACTTC
TRBV7-9	NA	NA	12	TRBJ2-7	CASSSTGDEQYF	TGTGCCAGCAGCTCAACGGGGGACGAGCAGTACTTC
TRBV28	NA	NA	18	TRBJ2-6	CASSSGTRSKSGANVLTF	TGTGCCAGCAGTTCGGGGACGAGGTCCAAATCTGGGGCCAACGTCCTGACTTTC
TRBV30	NA	TRBD1	14	TRBJ2-5	CAWNDRAGQETQYF	TGTGCCTGGAACGACAGGGCAGGGCAAGAGACCCAGTACTTC
TRBV6-5	NA	NA	13	TRBJ1-1	CASSYSTGPEAFF	TGTGCCAGCAGTTACTCGACAGGTCCTGAAGCTTTCTTT
TRBV12-3/TRBV12-4	once	NA	18	TRBJ2-6	CASSPPPGHSSGANVLTF	TGTGCCAGCAGTCCCCCCCCGGGACACAGCTCTGGGGCCAACGTCCTGACTTTC
TRBV4-1	NA	TRBD1	16	TRBJ2-3	CASSQVGTGRTDTQYF	TGCGCCAGCAGCCAAGTGGGGACAGGGAGGACAGATACGCAGTATTTT
TRBV7-9	NA	NA	15	TRBJ1-1	CASSLVTTPNTEAFF	TGTGCCAGCAGCTTAGTAACAACCCCGAACACTGAAGCTTTCTTT
TRBV7-9	NA	NA	17	TRBJ2-3	CASSPQDGALNTDTQYF	TGTGCCAGCAGCCCCCAGGATGGAGCCTTGAACACAGATACGCAGTATTTT
TRBV23-1	NA	NA	17	TRBJ2-5	CASSQTGRGTVEETQYF	TGCGCCAGCAGTCAAACGGGTAGGGGAACGGTAGAGGAGACCCAGTACTTC
TRBV13	NA	NA	13	TRBJ2-3	CASSLIPQDTQYF	TGTGCCAGCAGCTTAATTCCCCAGGATACGCAGTATTTT